The source of this TCR beta chain is a study of blood T cell repertoires in COVID-19 (TCRdb year 2020). Describing the broader study: Collaborator samples came from the United States, Italy and Spain and covered acute and convalescent phases of COVID-19. The material from the prospective study consisted of cDNA or gDNA derived from T cells, B-cell-depleted T cells, or PBMCs. Subjects who had been exposed to COVID-19, were actively infected with it, or had recovered from it provided the deeply sampled blood TCRbeta repertoires that made up the dataset. The repertoires were made available in a free public database intended to serve as a resource for research on the immune response to SARS-CoV-2. Samples were obtained from the ongoing ImmuneRACE study (first 160 participants) and from about 1,300 subjects provided by 6 global collaborators. Sample metadata almost always included a de-identified subject ID, COVID-19 status, age in years and sex. Where HLA class I and class II types were available, the types were taken from metadata supplied by the sample provider, not from assay-based typing.

The full study reports these points: The quantity of clinical and demographic metadata differed by source and by participant and was supplied without curation.

Measured from the cysteine to the phenylalanine, the CDR3 is 14 residues long. The only DNA kept is the CDR3, 42 bases in frame from the first base. The germline V gene (reference sequence) provides CDR1 GTSNPN and CDR2 SVGIG. V is shortened by 2 bases, J by 5 bases, and the region joining them spans 15 bases. TCRbeta CDR3 regions were amplified from genomic DNA using the immunoSEQ Assay, a bias-controlled multiplex PCR. Per the original workflow: Nucleated cell counts per sample were estimated from amplification of reference gene primers within the assay. To quantify the absolute abundance of each unique TCRbeta CDR3 rearrangement, sequence reads were collapsed and filtered. Productive Simpson clonality was computed per sample as the square root of Simpson's diversity index over productive rearrangements. Not all clones reach the TCRdb copy of this immuneACCESS table, which keeps in-frame sequences only. Checked studies attribute under half of the gap to unresolved V genes and leave the rest unexplained. V and J calls and clone size are those listed in that table; D and trimming were worked out from the DNA. Recorded for this sample are about 270,000 clones; 85% of them occurred a single time. The ten largest make up around 4.2% of the sample.

Each collaborating institution followed its own protocols to collect whole blood in K2EDTA tubes. For TCRbeta analysis, collaborators shipped samples in one of three forms: frozen whole blood, isolated PBMCs, or DNA extracted from either of those sample types. Worth noting for this clone: Its binding antigen is unknown. No much larger clonotype is one base removed from it; base qualities were not supplied.

The V gene is TRBV30 and the J gene is TRBJ2-5, and the D gene may be TRBD1, 6 bases matching. Sequencing used peripheral blood. The receptor was isolated from a woman aged 45-65 years with active or convalescent COVID-19. For the CDR3, the sequence is CAWSPTDTGETQYF. The nucleotide sequence is given as TGTGCCTGGAGTCCGACGGACACAGGGGAGACCCAGTACTTC.